One and the same sample provided the 9 T cell receptor beta chains below, sequenced in a study of cytomegalovirus exposure and HLA in healthy donors. PCR employed 60 Vbeta and 13 Jbeta primers. Sequencing used immunoSEQ multiplex PCR; TCRdb keeps in-frame clones, though not all of them. The specimen's table records about 140,000 clones. Material: PBMCs. The receptors stem from a male donor in good health and CMV-seronegative.

The chain links TRBV7-3 to TRBJ2-1; 8 bases match TRBD1. The ends lost 3 bases at V and 3 bases at J; junction bases unmatched: 4. Germline V gene data show CDR1 as SGHTA and CDR2 as FQGTGA. This CDR3 is 15 amino acids long. The chain's CDR3 is CASSFPGQGYNEQFF. CDR3 DNA: TGTGCCAGCAGCTTCCCCGGACAGGGCTACAATGAGCAGTTCTTC.

The V and J genes are TRBV21-1 and TRBJ2-1; the table calls TRBD2, which could not be checked here. TRBV21-1 is shown as a pseudogene. The CDR3 covers 15 residues. CDR3 in DNA: TGTGCCAGCAGCATTACCTTAGCGGGGGGGTACGGGCAGTTCTTC. Translated: CASSITLAGGYGQFF.

The CDR3 region is CASSSPRQGMGKWYEQYF. The CDR3 coding sequence is TGTGCCAGCAGTTCGCCGCGACAGGGGATGGGGAAATGGTACGAGCAGTACTTC. The chain joins TRBV6-8 to TRBJ2-7, with 8 bases lining up with TRBD1. CDR1 MNHGY and CDR2 SAAAGT come from the germline V gene. J gave up 4 bases and V 4 bases, and 18 bases lay outside the gene matches. The CDR3 is 18 residues long.

This sequence joins TRBV5-1 and TRBJ1-2; TRBD1 matches at 7 bases. The CDR3 is made up of 13 amino acids. Germline CDR1 reads SGHRS; CDR2 reads YFSETQ. Unmatched junction bases numbered 7, after V lost 3 bases and J lost 8 bases. The CDR3 bases are TGCGCCAGCAGCTCGCAGGGGGAAGGCGGCTACACCTTC. Translated: CASSSQGEGGYTF.

Remarks on this clone: Mismatch with germline at one junction end may stem from a read error. The genes are TRBV4-1 and TRBJ1-2; possible D gene TRBD1, 6 bases. CDR1 is MGHRA and CDR2 is YSYEKL in the germline V gene. This CDR3 comprises 16 residues. CDR3 region: CASSQDSTGANYGYTF. The DNA of the CDR3 is TGTGCCAGCAGCCAAGATTCGACAGGAGCTAACTATGGCTACACCTTC.

The rearrangement links TRBV15 to TRBJ2-5; 7 bases map to TRBD1. The CDR3 spans 16 residues. Germline lookup yields CDR1 LNHNV and CDR2 YYDKDF (reference sequence). V lost 1 base and J lost 3; bases outside the gene matches: 8. The DNA for the CDR3 is TGTGCCACCAGCAGAGCTCAACCAGGGACAGAAGAGACCCAGTACTTC. Translating gives CATSRAQPGTEETQYF.

This rearrangement joins TRBV14 to TRBJ1-2; D gene unclear. The V end lost 0 bases, the J end lost 2 bases, and 7 bases lay between the germline ends. This CDR3 spans 14 amino acids. Germline V gene lookup returns CDR1 SGHDN and CDR2 FVKESK. CDR3 region: CASSQDARNYGYTF. CDR3 DNA sequence: TGTGCCAGCAGCCAAGATGCCAGGAACTATGGCTACACCTTC.

The genes are TRBV7-3 and TRBJ2-1, with 10 positions matching TRBD2. Germline V gene sequence: CDR1 SGHTA, CDR2 FQGTGA. The length of the CDR3 is 16 residues. V lost 2 bases, J lost 5 bases, and 6 bases stayed unmatched. DNA of the CDR3: TGTGCCAGCAGCTTAGGTCTGAGCGGGGGGGACAATGAGCAGTTCTTC. It specifies CASSLGLSGGDNEQFF.

J is TRBJ2-2 and V is TRBV29-1, with 13 bases identical to TRBD2. Germline V gene sequence: CDR1 SQVTM, CDR2 ANQGSEA. The CDR3 has 18 amino acids. The CDR3 DNA reads as TGCAGTGGGAGGGGACTAGCGGGACATAGATCGAACACCGGGGAGCTGTTTTTT. Protein sequence: CSGRGLAGHRSNTGELFF.